The 3 T cell receptor beta chains presented below share a single source sample, sequenced in a study of T cell changes during pregnancy in multiple sclerosis. Sequencing used immunoSEQ multiplex PCR; TCRdb keeps in-frame clones, though not all of them. The data contain fewer than 140,000 clones, roughly 89% of them seen just once; the ten biggest clones take up over 1.5%. The sample in question was peripheral blood, obtained before pregnancy. These receptors were taken from a female donor with multiple sclerosis, enrolled in a pregnancy study.

This clone was detected once. The rearrangement links TRBV19 to TRBJ1-2; D perhaps matches TRBD1 (6 bases). The CDR3 spans 15 residues. Per the germline V gene, CDR1 is LNHDA and CDR2 is SQIVND (reference sequence). Trimming took off 4 bases at V and 3 bases at J, with 15 bases between the two ends. The CDR3 bases are TGTGCCAGTAGTACCAACTTACAGGGTCACTATGGCTACACCTTC. Amino acid sequence: CASSTNLQGHYGYTF. The complete variable domain, with remaining parts taken from reference TRBV19 and TRBJ1-2, reads DGGITQSPKYLFRKEGQNVTLSCEQNLNHDAMYWYRQDPGQGLRLIYYSQIVNDFQKGDIAEGYSVSREKKESFPLTVTSAQKNPTAFYLCASSTNLQGHYGYTFGSGTRLTVV.

The rearrangement joins TRBV7-9 to TRBJ1-5, with TRBD1 matching over 9 bases. This CDR3 region has 16 residues. Germline values: CDR1 SEHNR, CDR2 FQNEAQ (reference sequence). V lost 1 base and J lost 4; bases outside the gene matches: 5. The CDR3 reads CASSLGVGQGNQPQHF. CDR3 sequence (DNA): TGTGCCAGCAGCTTAGGGGTCGGACAGGGGAATCAGCCCCAGCATTTT. Based on the CDR3 plus reference TRBV7-9 and TRBJ1-5, the full variable domain is DTGVSQNPRHKITKRGQNVTFRCDPISEHNRLYWYRQTLGQGPEFLTYFQNEAQLEKSRLLSDRFSAERPKGSFSTLEIQRTEQGDSAMYLCASSLGVGQGNQPQHFGDGTRLSIL.

The chain is built from TRBV5-1 and TRBJ1-1, with 10 bases identical to TRBD1. The CDR3 is made up of 17 amino acids. The germline CDR1 and CDR2 sequences are SGHRS and YFSETQ. Unmatched junction bases numbered 6, after V lost 1 base and J lost 0 bases. As DNA, the CDR3 is TGCGCCAGCAGCTTGACCGGGACAGGGGTCATGAACACTGAAGCTTTCTTT. Protein sequence: CASSLTGTGVMNTEAFF.